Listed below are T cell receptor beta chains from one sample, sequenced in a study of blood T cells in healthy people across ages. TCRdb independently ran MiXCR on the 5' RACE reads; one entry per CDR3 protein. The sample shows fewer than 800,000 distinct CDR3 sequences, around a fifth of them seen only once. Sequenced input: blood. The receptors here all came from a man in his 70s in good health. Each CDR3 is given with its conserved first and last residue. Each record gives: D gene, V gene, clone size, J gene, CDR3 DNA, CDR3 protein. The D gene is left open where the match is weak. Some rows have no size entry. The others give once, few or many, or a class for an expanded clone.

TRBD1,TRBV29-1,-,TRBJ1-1,TGCAGCGTTGATTACAGGACAGGGAGTGACACTGAAGCTTTCTTT,CSVDYRTGSDTEAFF
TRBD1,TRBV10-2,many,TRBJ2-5,TGCGCCAGCAGCGAACGGACAGGGCCCGAGACCCAGTACTTC,CASSERTGPETQYF
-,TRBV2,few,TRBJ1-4,TGTGCCAGCAGTCTTAATCGGGACCGGTTGGAAAAACTGTTTTTT,CASSLNRDRLEKLFF
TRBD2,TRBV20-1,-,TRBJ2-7,TGCAGTGCTACTTCCCGGGGGGGTAGCATCGGGCAGTACTTC,CSATSRGGSIGQYF
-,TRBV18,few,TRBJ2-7,TGTGCCAGCTCAACTACCGACAGGTCTGCCTACGAGCAGTACTTC,CASSTTDRSAYEQYF
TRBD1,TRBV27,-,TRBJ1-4,TGTGCCAGCAGTCCTGAGGGGACAGGGGATGAAAAACTGTTTTTT,CASSPEGTGDEKLFF
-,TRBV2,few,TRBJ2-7,TGTGCCAGCAGATCCTTCACCGAGCAGTACTTC,CASRSFTEQYF
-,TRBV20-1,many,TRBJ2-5,TGCAGTGCTAACTACAGGGACTTC,CSANYRDF
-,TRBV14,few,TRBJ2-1,TGTGCCAGCAGCCGCCCGCAGGGCTCCTACAATGAGCAGTTCTTC,CASSRPQGSYNEQFF
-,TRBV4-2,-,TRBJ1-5,TGTGCCAGCAGCCAAGGGCTTGACAGCATCGGCAATCAGCCCCAGCATTTT,CASSQGLDSIGNQPQHF
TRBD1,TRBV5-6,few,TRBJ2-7,TGTGCCAGCAGCAGCCGGGACAGGGCCCCCTACGAGCAGTACTTC,CASSSRDRAPYEQYF
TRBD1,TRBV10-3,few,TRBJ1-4,TGTGCCATCAGAGGGACAGGGGATGAAAAACTGTTTTTT,CAIRGTGDEKLFF
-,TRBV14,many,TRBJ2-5,TGTGCCAGCAGCCAAGATCTGAGAGTGGCCCAGTACTTC,CASSQDLRVAQYF
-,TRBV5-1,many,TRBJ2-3,TGCGCCAGCAGCCTCTCGGCGGGGTTCCAGGGAGGTTATTTT,CASSLSAGFQGGYF
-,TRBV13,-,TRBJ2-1,TGTGCCAGCAGCTTAGGGGGGCGAAACAATGAGCAGTTCTTC,CASSLGGRNNEQFF
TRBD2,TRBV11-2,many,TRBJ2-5,TGTGCCAGCAGCTTAGCTTGGCGGGAGGTCAGGGAGACCCAGTACTTC,CASSLAWREVRETQYF
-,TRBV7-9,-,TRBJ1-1,TGTGCCAGCAGCCAGGACGGTTTTGAAGCTTTCTTT,CASSQDGFEAFF
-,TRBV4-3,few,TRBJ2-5,TGCGCCAGCAGCCTAACCCGGGACCGCCTGGAGACCCAGTACTTC,CASSLTRDRLETQYF
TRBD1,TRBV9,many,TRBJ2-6,TGTGCCAGCAGCTCCTCAGGGGGCGCTGGGGCCAACGTCCTGACTTTC,CASSSSGGAGANVLTF
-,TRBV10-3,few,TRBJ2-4,TGTGCCATCAGTGAGTACGGAGGAAAAAGCATTCAGTACTTC,CAISEYGGKSIQYF
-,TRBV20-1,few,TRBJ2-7,TGCAGTGCTAGAGAGGAGGGCCCCTACGAGCAGTACTTC,CSAREEGPYEQYF
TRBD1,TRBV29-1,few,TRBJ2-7,TGCAGCGTTGACACAGGGGGCGCAGGAACCTACGAGCAGTACTTC,CSVDTGGAGTYEQYF
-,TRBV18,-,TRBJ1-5,TGTGCCAGCTCACCAAAAAGGGATAATCAGCCCCAGCATTTT,CASSPKRDNQPQHF
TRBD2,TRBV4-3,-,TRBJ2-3,TGCGCCAGCAGCCAAGGATGGGCGGGGGACCCTAAGGATACGCAATATTTT,CASSQGWAGDPKDTQYF
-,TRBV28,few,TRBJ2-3,TGTGCCAGCAGTGAAGCTACTAGGACAGATACGCAGTATTTT,CASSEATRTDTQYF
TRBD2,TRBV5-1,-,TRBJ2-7,TGCGCCAGCAGCTTGGCAGCTAGCGGGACCAACGAGCAGTACTTC,CASSLAASGTNEQYF
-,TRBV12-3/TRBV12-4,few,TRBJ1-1,TGTGCCAGCAGTATAGACCAACGGGCTTTCTTT,CASSIDQRAFF
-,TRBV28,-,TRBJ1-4,TGTGCCAGCAGTGATCGTATGACTAATGAAAAACTGTTTTTT,CASSDRMTNEKLFF
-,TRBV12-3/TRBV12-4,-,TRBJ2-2,TGTGCCAGCACAACGCAGCCCGGGGAGCTGTTTTTT,CASTTQPGELFF
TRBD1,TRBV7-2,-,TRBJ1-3,TGTGCCAGCAGCCGGGGACAGACCTCTGGAAACACCATATATTTT,CASSRGQTSGNTIYF
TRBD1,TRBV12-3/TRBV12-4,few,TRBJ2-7,TGTGCCAGCAGTTTGGCTGACAGGGCCTACGGGCAGTACTTC,CASSLADRAYGQYF
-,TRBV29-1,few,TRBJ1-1,TGCAGCGTTGAGCCCTACGGCGAAGCTTTCTTT,CSVEPYGEAFF
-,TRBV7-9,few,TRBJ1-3,TGTGCCAGCAGCTCGACACGGGATCTCCTCTCTGGAAACACCATATATTTT,CASSSTRDLLSGNTIYF
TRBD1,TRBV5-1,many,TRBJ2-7,TGCGCCAGCAGCTTAACCGGGACAGGAGCCTACGAGCAGTACTTC,CASSLTGTGAYEQYF
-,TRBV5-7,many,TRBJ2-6,TGTGCCAGCAGCTCCAGTGTCTCTGGGGCCAACGTCCTGACTTTC,CASSSSVSGANVLTF
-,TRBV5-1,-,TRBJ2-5,TGCGCCAGCGGGGGCGTAGGAGAGCAGTACTTC,CASGGVGEQYF
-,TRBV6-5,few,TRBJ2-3,TGTGCCAGCAGGGATAGGTGGAATACGCAGTATTTT,CASRDRWNTQYF
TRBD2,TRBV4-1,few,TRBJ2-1,TGCGCCAGCAGCCAAGACCAATTTGGGACTAGCAATCCGACGAGCAATGAGCAGTTCTTC,CASSQDQFGTSNPTSNEQFF
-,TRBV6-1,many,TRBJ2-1,TGTGCCAGCAGTTTGCGGTATGAGCAGTTCTTC,CASSLRYEQFF
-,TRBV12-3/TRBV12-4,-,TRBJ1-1,TGTGCCAGCAGCTCTCCGGGAGGGCGCCGGACTGAAGCTTTCTTT,CASSSPGGRRTEAFF
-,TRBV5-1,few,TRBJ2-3,TGCGCCAACAGCCAAGTTGGGGACCGCACAGATACGCAGTATTTT,CANSQVGDRTDTQYF
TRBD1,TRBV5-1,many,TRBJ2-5,TGCGCCAGCAGCTCGGGACAGGGGACAGAGACCCAGTACTTC,CASSSGQGTETQYF
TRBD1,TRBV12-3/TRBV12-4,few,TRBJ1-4,TGTGCCAGCAGGGGGATGGGACAGGGTTTTACAACTAATGAAAAACTGTTTTTT,CASRGMGQGFTTNEKLFF
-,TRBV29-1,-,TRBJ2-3,TGCAGCGCTACAAGAGACACAGATACGCAGTATTTT,CSATRDTDTQYF
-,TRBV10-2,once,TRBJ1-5,TGCGCCAGCAGTGAGCATGGGGGGTTTGGTCAGCCCCAGCATTTT,CASSEHGGFGQPQHF
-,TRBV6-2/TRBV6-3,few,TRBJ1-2,TGTGCCAGCAGTTACTCGACAGACTATGGCTACACCTTC,CASSYSTDYGYTF
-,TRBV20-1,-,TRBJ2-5,TGCAGTGCTAGGCGGCCCGGGACTTCGAAGGAGACCCAGTACTTC,CSARRPGTSKETQYF
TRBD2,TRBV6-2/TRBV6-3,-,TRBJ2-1,TGTGCCAGCAGTTACTCGAAAGCGGGGCCCTACAATGAGCAGTTCTTC,CASSYSKAGPYNEQFF
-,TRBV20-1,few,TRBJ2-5,TGCAGTGTCACGGGGGAGACCCAGTACTTC,CSVTGETQYF